This section outlines one TCR beta chain sequence together with its context. The record originates from a study of blood T cells in healthy people across ages. Next came a second PCR, run for about 7 to 12 cycles, which used a sample-barcoded 5' primer along with a J-beta primer mix. MiXCR, applied by TCRdb to the 5' RACE reads, yields one record per CDR3 protein. This sample carries some 760,000 distinct CDR3 sequences, 20% to 25% of them seen once, and the ten largest clones take more than 3%. These data are also associated with another study on T cells of mothers and their children.

This TCR came from a boy aged 5 to 17 in good health. Sequencing was carried out using blood.

In DNA, the CDR3 is TGCAGTGCTAGACCTCCGGGACAGAAAGAGACCCAGTACTTC. Its translation is CSARPPGQKETQYF. The chain employs TRBV20-1 and TRBJ2-7, with 7 bases fitting TRBD1. The J call may be incorrect, as the DNA end agrees better with TRBJ2-5. Germline V gene data show CDR1 as DFQATT and CDR2 as SNEGSKA (reference sequence). The CDR3 spans 14 residues.